These 25 T cell receptor beta chains were sequenced from one sample in a study of T cells after yellow fever vaccination. TCRdb re-called the 5' RACE reads with MiXCR, one entry per CDR3 protein. The sample has 250,000 to 300,000 distinct CDR3 sequences; about 5% are singletons. The input for sequencing was CD4+ T cells sorted from PBMCs, taken on the day of the yellow fever booster vaccination. The receptors here all came from a man aged 18 to 29 who received the YFV17D yellow fever vaccine.

This clonotype was found many times. This rearrangement joins TRBV20-1 to TRBJ2-5; no reliable D call. V shed 3 bases and J shed 5 bases, with 16 bases lying between them. The germline V gene encodes CDR1 DFQATT and CDR2 SNEGSKA (reference sequence). The CDR3 contains 14 residues. CDR3 loop: CSARLAARSETQYF. The CDR3 DNA reads as TGCAGTGCTAGGCTGGCGGCAAGGTCGGAGACCCAGTACTTC.

This clonotype was counted only a few times. The genes are TRBV7-3 and TRBJ1-1; 8 nucleotides align to TRBD1. This CDR3 contains 14 residues. The germline gives CDR1 SGHTA, CDR2 FQGTGA. V shed 3 bases, J shed 3 bases, and the junction held 3 bases outside the gene matches. CDR3 DNA sequence: TGTGCCAGCAGCTTGACAGGGGAGGACACTGAAGCTTTCTTT. Translating it yields CASSLTGEDTEAFF.

This clonotype was seen only a few times. V usage is TRBV12-3 or TRBV12-4 and J usage is TRBJ1-1; D is unresolved. Trimming stripped 3 bases from V and 5 bases from J, with 16 bases between. CDR3 size: 15 residues. The CDR3 region has the DNA TGTGCCAGCAGTTTTCGGTTGGGATGGAGTACTGAAGCTTTCTTT. Amino acids: CASSFRLGWSTEAFF.

This clonotype has ten or more counts. V is TRBV7-8 and J is TRBJ2-7; TRBD1 aligns across 10 bases. Trimming at V came to 5 bases and at J to 6 bases, leaving 10 bases not matched to a gene. The CDR3 runs to 15 residues. The germline V gene encodes CDR1 SGHVS and CDR2 FQNEAQ. CDR3 sequence (DNA): TGTGCCAGCAGCCGAGGAGGGACAGGGGCAGGCGAGCAGTACGTC. Translating gives CASSRGGTGAGEQYV.

This clonotype was detected only a few times. The CDR3 DNA sequence: TGTGCCACCAGCAGTTCAGGGGGACTCTCTGGAAACACCATATATTTT. This codes for CATSSSGGLSGNTIYF. The chain recombines TRBV15 with TRBJ1-3; 7 positions match TRBD1. The CDR3 sequence is 16 residues long. J lost 0 bases, V lost 3 bases, and 5 bases had no gene match. Germline assignment: CDR1 LNHNV and CDR2 YYDKDF (reference sequence).

V usage is TRBV2 and J usage is TRBJ2-6, with D hard to call. Trimming removed 4 bases from V and 13 bases from J, with 14 bases in between. The CDR3 spans 13 residues. The V gene's germline CDR1 is SNHLY and CDR2 FYNNEI. DNA of the CDR3: TGTGCCAGCAGTGCTGGGGATCTGGGGGTCCTGACTTTC. Its protein product is CASSAGDLGVLTF.

The chain employs TRBV7-8 and TRBJ1-1; D is ambiguous. V was trimmed by 3 bases and J by 0 bases, leaving 8 bases between them. This CDR3 spans 14 amino acids. Per germline, CDR1 SGHVS and CDR2 FQNEAQ. The CDR3 region has the DNA TGTGCCAGCAGCTTTGGTCCGGTGAACACTGAAGCTTTCTTT. Protein product: CASSFGPVNTEAFF. The full variable domain, completed using reference TRBV7-8 and TRBJ1-1, is GAGVSQSPRYKVAKRGQDVALRCDPISGHVSLFWYQQALGQGPEFLTYFQNEAQLDKSGLPSDRFFAERPEGSVSTLKIQRTQQEDSAVYLCASSFGPVNTEAFFGQGTRLTVV.

Only a few counts were recorded for this clonotype. V and J are TRBV7-8 and TRBJ2-7; TRBD1 is a possible D gene (6 bases). The CDR3 loop spans 14 amino acids. Germline V CDR1 and CDR2: SGHVS, FQNEAQ. V was pared by 2 bases and J by 4 bases, with 12 bases between. The CDR3 reads CASSLTQDRYEQYV. Written as DNA, the CDR3 is TGTGCCAGCAGCTTAACACAGGACAGATACGAGCAGTACGTC.

This clonotype has just a few counts. The V and J genes are TRBV5-1 and TRBJ2-5; TRBD2 aligns across 10 bases. V lost 3 bases and J lost 5; bases outside the gene matches: 16. Germline V gene lookup returns CDR1 SGHRS and CDR2 YFSETQ. The CDR3 sequence is 18 residues long. Here the CDR3 reads CASSSFSTSGGALETQYF. The CDR3 DNA reads as TGCGCCAGCAGCTCCTTCAGCACGAGCGGGGGGGCCTTGGAGACCCAGTACTTC. The variable domain in full, with the rest retrieved from reference TRBV5-1 and TRBJ2-5, is KAGVTQTPRYLIKTRGQQVTLSCSPISGHRSVSWYQQTPGQGLQFLFEYFSETQRNKGNFPGRFSGRQFSNSRSEMNVSTLELGDSALYLCASSSFSTSGGALETQYFGPGTRLLVL.

This clonotype occurred many times. One junction end does not reproduce the germline sequence, and a read error may be involved. The chain links TRBV7-7 to TRBJ2-1; weak D call: TRBD2 (6 bases). The CDR3 length is 16 residues. CDR1 SSHAT and CDR2 FNYEAQ come from the germline V gene (reference sequence). The CDR3 coding sequence is TGTGCTAGCAGCTCCTTGACGGTGGGGGGTTATGGTGAGCAGTTCTTC. It codes for CASSSLTVGGYGEQFF.

In its sample, this clonotype was seen a few times. This chain links TRBV30 with TRBJ2-1; 7 positions agree with TRBD2. CDR3 length: 16 amino acids. Germline loops: CDR1 GTSNPN, CDR2 SVGIG (reference sequence). Trimming took 2 bases from V and 4 from J; bases not matched to a gene: 11. The CDR3 is CAWSTPESGAYNEQFF. The CDR3 DNA is TGTGCCTGGAGTACACCGGAGAGCGGGGCTTACAATGAGCAGTTCTTC. Complete variable domain (other parts from reference TRBV30 and TRBJ2-1): SQTIHQWPATLVQPVGSPLSLECTVEGTSNPNLYWYRQAAGRGLQLLFYSVGIGQISSEVPQNLSASRPQDRQFILSSKKLLLSDSGFYLCAWSTPESGAYNEQFFGPGTRLTVL.

This chain links TRBV4-1 with TRBJ2-3; D gene ambiguous. The CDR3 loop spans 12 amino acids. V gave up 0 bases and J gave up 6 bases, with 4 bases separating them. The germline gives CDR1 MGHRA, CDR2 YSYEKL. The CDR3 bases are TGCGCCAGCAGCCAAGATCTGGATACGCAGTATTTT. This translates into CASSQDLDTQYF.

The chain couples TRBV12-3 or TRBV12-4 to TRBJ2-4, with 10 bases identical to TRBD1. This CDR3 comprises 14 residues. V lost 3 bases, J lost 9 bases, and 5 bases stayed unmatched. CDR3 nucleotide sequence: TGTGCCAGCAGTTTTTCGGGACAGGGGACCATTCAGTACTTC. This sequence encodes CASSFSGQGTIQYF.

J is TRBJ2-1 and V is TRBV5-1, with 10 bases identical to TRBD2. CDR3 length: 15 residues. Trimming took 1 base from V and 5 from J; bases not matched to a gene: 3. Germline CDR1 SGHRS, CDR2 YFSETQ. CDR3 nucleotides: TGCGCCAGCAGCTTGAGCGGGGGGGCCCACAATGAGCAGTTCTTC. Protein product: CASSLSGGAHNEQFF. Using reference TRBV5-1 and TRBJ2-1 for the parts outside the CDR3, the full variable domain is KAGVTQTPRYLIKTRGQQVTLSCSPISGHRSVSWYQQTPGQGLQFLFEYFSETQRNKGNFPGRFSGRQFSNSRSEMNVSTLELGDSALYLCASSLSGGAHNEQFFGPGTRLTVL.

Many counts were recorded for this clonotype. The V and J genes are TRBV5-5 and TRBJ2-2; D gene ambiguous. V lost 0 bases, J lost 9 bases, and 15 bases lay in between. The CDR3 has 15 amino acids. Germline CDR1 is SGHKS and CDR2 is YYEKEE (reference sequence). CDR3 residues: CASSLAVLTGRELFF. In DNA, the CDR3 is TGTGCCAGCAGCTTGGCCGTACTGACCGGGCGGGAGCTGTTTTTT.

The chain employs TRBV12-3 or TRBV12-4 and TRBJ2-2; 8 nucleotides align to TRBD1. The CDR3 consists of 15 residues. V was clipped by 6 bases and J by 6 bases; unmatched bases: 9. The CDR3 sequence: CASRPTTGGPGELFF. DNA of the CDR3: TGTGCCAGCAGACCAACAACAGGGGGTCCCGGGGAGCTGTTTTTT.

The chain carries TRBV4-3 and TRBJ1-2; no reliable D call. The V gene lost 1 base and the J gene lost 4 bases, with 13 bases spanning the gap. The CDR3 consists of 15 residues. Germline CDR1 and CDR2: LGHNA and YSLEER. CDR3: CASSQGIVHPYGYTF. In DNA, the CDR3 is TGCGCCAGCAGCCAAGGAATCGTTCACCCCTATGGCTACACCTTC.

This clonotype has a handful of counts. The gene calls are TRBV29-1 and TRBJ2-5; TRBD2 matches at 7 bases. Germline CDR1 SQVTM, CDR2 ANQGSEA. This CDR3 is 11 amino acids long. The DNA for the CDR3 is TGCACCGGGGGGACTGGGGAGACCCAGTACTTC. Amino acid sequence: CTGGTGETQYF.

The rearrangement links TRBV20-1 to TRBJ2-1, with D hard to call. CDR1 DFQATT and CDR2 SNEGSKA come from the germline V gene (reference sequence). The CDR3 length is 14 residues. With 2 bases removed from V and 2 bases from J, the gap between germline ends came to 10 bases. As DNA, the CDR3 is TGCAGTGCTAGAACCGAGTCCGCCTACAATGAGCAGTTCTTC. As protein: CSARTESAYNEQFF.

This sequence joins TRBV6-5 and TRBJ1-4; the D gene is possibly TRBD1 (5 bases). Between the trimmed V and J ends, which lost 6 bases and 0 bases, there was a span of 8 bases. The CDR3 loop spans 14 amino acids. Germline-derived CDR1 and CDR2 are MNHEY and SVGAGI. The CDR3 loop reads CASRKGATNEKLFF. In DNA form, the CDR3 reads TGTGCCAGCAGAAAAGGGGCAACTAATGAAAAACTGTTTTTT.

This clonotype has ten or more counts. The chain joins TRBV9 to TRBJ2-5; D is ambiguous. The V gene lost 0 bases and the J gene lost 0 bases, with 6 bases spanning the gap. Germline assignment: CDR1 SGDLS and CDR2 YYNGEE. The CDR3 is 14 residues long. For the CDR3, the DNA is TGTGCCAGCAGCGTAGGTGGATACCAAGAGACCCAGTACTTC. Translating gives CASSVGGYQETQYF.

This chain connects TRBV5-1 to TRBJ1-1, with 8 bases lining up with TRBD1. Germline assignment: CDR1 SGHRS and CDR2 YFSETQ. There are 15 residues in the CDR3. J gave up 5 bases and V 0 bases, and 6 bases lay outside the gene matches. The DNA for the CDR3 is TGCGCCAGCAGCTTGGGACCTAGGACAGGGACTGAAGCTTTCTTT. Amino acid sequence: CASSLGPRTGTEAFF.

This clonotype was seen ten or more times. V and J are TRBV4-1 and TRBJ2-7; TRBD2 might be the D (6 bases). Trimming took 4 bases from V and 3 from J, leaving 10 bases between them. CDR1 and CDR2 (germline): MGHRA, YSYEKL. The CDR3 length is 13 residues. The CDR3 is CASSRGGFYEQYF. The CDR3 DNA sequence: TGCGCCAGCAGCCGGGGAGGTTTCTACGAGCAGTACTTC.

The chain has TRBV10-3 and TRBJ1-5; 8 bases fit TRBD1. Germline V gene sequence: CDR1 ENHRY, CDR2 SYGVKD. The junction had 7 bases not matched to a gene; V was cut back by 6 bases and J by 9 bases. This CDR3 region has 13 residues. The DNA for the CDR3 is TGTGCCATCAGCGGGACAGGCCCTGGGCCCCAGCATTTT. Its protein product is CAISGTGPGPQHF.

This clonotype was counted only a few times. In DNA, the CDR3 is TGTGCCAGCAGCTTATTGCGACGGGCAGATACGCAGTATTTT. This codes for CASSLLRRADTQYF. V is TRBV7-2 and J is TRBJ2-3; D ambiguous. CDR3 length: 14 amino acids. CDR1 and CDR2 (germline): SGHTA, FQGNSA. The ends were cut back, 2 bases at V and 4 bases at J, with 10 bases in the middle.